The 28 T cell receptor beta chains below were found in one sample sequenced in a study of cytomegalovirus exposure and HLA in healthy donors. Primers for the PCR totalled 60 Vbeta and 13 Jbeta. TCRdb's table, derived via immunoSEQ multiplex PCR, lists solely in-frame clones and lacks some. This sample carries about 140,000 clones, about 76% of them seen once, and the ten largest clones take around 3.1%. Sequenced sample: PBMCs. The receptors shown here come from a female donor in good health and CMV-seronegative.

This chain connects TRBV12-5 to TRBJ1-2; D is unresolved. The CDR3 length is 13 residues. Germline values: CDR1 LGHNT, CDR2 FRNRAP. The V and J ends lost 6 bases and 5 bases respectively, with 13 bases between them. The DNA for the CDR3 is TGTGCTAGTGGCACGGGTCGTGGGTATGGCTACACCTTC. It yields the protein CASGTGRGYGYTF. Combining the CDR3 with reference TRBV12-5 and TRBJ1-2 gives the whole variable domain DARVTQTPRHKVTEMGQEVTMRCQPILGHNTVFWYRQTMMQGLELLAYFRNRAPLDDSGMPKDRFSAEMPDATLATLKIQPSEPRDSAVYFCASGTGRGYGYTFGSGTRLTVV.

This clone was counted only a few times. The chain is built from TRBV10-3 and TRBJ2-5; D is undetermined. This CDR3 has 13 amino acids. Germline V gene data show CDR1 as ENHRY and CDR2 as SYGVKD. V was trimmed by 4 bases and J by 2 bases, leaving 8 bases between them. CDR3 DNA: TGTGCCATCAGTGTCGCAGGTCAAGAGACCCAGTACTTC. Amino acids: CAISVAGQETQYF.

This clone has just one count. The chain carries TRBV12-5 and TRBJ2-5; no clear D gene. Trimming pared 1 base from V and 5 bases from J, leaving 2 bases between. CDR3 length: 11 amino acids. From germline, CDR1 is LGHNT and CDR2 FRNRAP. The CDR3, as DNA: TGTGCTAGTGGTTTGGCTGAGACCCAGTACTTC. Encoded protein: CASGLAETQYF. Looking up the rest from reference TRBV12-5 and TRBJ2-5 gives the full variable domain: DARVTQTPRHKVTEMGQEVTMRCQPILGHNTVFWYRQTMMQGLELLAYFRNRAPLDDSGMPKDRFSAEMPDATLATLKIQPSEPRDSAVYFCASGLAETQYFGPGTRLLVL.

This clone appeared a few times. V usage is TRBV7-8 and J usage is TRBJ2-5, with 12 bases that match TRBD2. The J call may not be correct, given that the DNA end is closer to TRBJ2-7. Germline loops: CDR1 SGHVS, CDR2 FQNEAQ. This CDR3 has 16 amino acids. CDR3 sequence reads: CASSPSGRASSYEQYF. In DNA, the CDR3 is TGTGCCAGCAGCCCTAGCGGGAGGGCAAGCTCCTACGAGCAGTACTTC.

As for this clone: One end of the junction varies from germline; a read error may be responsible. The chain combines TRBV5-6 with TRBJ1-5, with D tentatively TRBD1 (5 bases). CDR3 length equals 14 residues. Germline CDR1 reads SGHDT; CDR2 reads YYEEEE. The CDR3 DNA is TGTGCCAGCACCTTGATGGGGGGAGGGCAGCCCCAGCATTTT. Amino acid sequence: CASTLMGGGQPQHF.

The chain couples TRBV18 to TRBJ1-1; tentative D call: TRBD1 (6 bases). Trimming removed 1 base from V and 1 base from J, with 13 bases in between. The CDR3 is 16 residues long. Germline CDR1 reads KGHSH; CDR2 reads LQKENI. CDR3 sequence reads: CASSPRQAGGNTEAFF. CDR3 in DNA: TGTGCCAGCTCACCACGACAGGCGGGGGGGAACACTGAAGCTTTCTTT. The full variable domain, rest sourced from reference TRBV18 and TRBJ1-1, is NAGVMQNPRHLVRRRGQEARLRCSPMKGHSHVYWYRQLPEEGLKFMVYLQKENIIDESGMPKERFSAEFPKEGPSILRIQQVVRGDSAAYFCASSPRQAGGNTEAFFGQGTRLTVV.

V usage is TRBV4-3 and J usage is TRBJ2-3; D remains unclear. V lost 0 bases and J lost 5, with 9 bases in between. CDR3 length equals 14 residues. The germline V gene has CDR1 LGHNA and CDR2 YSLEER. This chain's CDR3 is CASSQDPSIDTQYF. In DNA, the CDR3 is TGCGCCAGCAGCCAAGATCCTAGTATAGATACGCAGTATTTT.

The CDR3, as DNA: TGCGCCAGCAGCTTGGCTCGGACAGGGAAGGGCTTTCACTACGAGCAGTACTTC. This sequence encodes CASSLARTGKGFHYEQYF. The V gene is TRBV5-1, the J gene TRBJ2-7; 8 bases map to TRBD1. The CDR3 is made up of 18 amino acids. CDR1 is SGHRS, CDR2 YFSETQ, per germline. After removal of 0 bases from V and 3 bases from J, the junction contained 14 bases not matched to a gene.

Worth noting for this clone: Other nucleotide sequences from this sample produce the same CDR3. The V and J genes are TRBV11-2 and TRBJ2-5; 12 bases map to TRBD2. The V segment lost 0 bases and the J segment 2 bases; nucleotides outside the gene matches: 1. There are 16 residues in the CDR3. Germline CDR1 reads SGHAT; CDR2 reads FQNNGV. The CDR3 coding sequence is TGTGCCAGCAGCTTAGATCTAGCGGGAGGGCAAGAGACCCAGTACTTC. It is translated as CASSLDLAGGQETQYF.

This clone was seen just once. The chain has TRBV2 and TRBJ1-2; 10 bases are shared with TRBD1. Germline assignment: CDR1 SNHLY and CDR2 FYNNEI. J was trimmed by 5 bases and V by 7 bases; bases with no gene match: 7. The CDR3 covers 14 residues. The CDR3 DNA reads TGTGCCAGCAATCGGGACAGGGGAATGTATGGCTACACCTTC. Encoded protein: CASNRDRGMYGYTF.

This clone was detected a few times. The chain joins TRBV6-6 to TRBJ2-1; D unresolved. Germline V lookup: CDR1 MNHNY, CDR2 SVGAGI (reference sequence). The CDR3 totals 16 residues. Deletions cut 2 bases from V and 0 bases from J, with 11 bases between. CDR3 region: CASSYPTVSSYNEQFF. CDR3 DNA: TGTGCCAGCAGTTACCCGACTGTGAGCTCCTACAATGAGCAGTTCTTC.

As regards this clone: The same CDR3 arises from other DNA sequences in this sample as well. V usage is TRBV6-5 and J usage is TRBJ1-5, with D possibly being TRBD1 (5 bases). Germline CDR1 MNHEY, CDR2 SVGAGI. The CDR3 length is 15 residues. Trimming took 0 bases from V and 2 from J, leaving 8 bases between them. Here the CDR3 reads CASSYSTAGNQPQHF. CDR3 nucleotides: TGTGCCAGCAGTTACTCGACAGCAGGCAATCAGCCCCAGCATTTT.

J is TRBJ2-5 and V is TRBV11-2; a possible D gene is TRBD2 (6 bases). The CDR3 loop spans 14 amino acids. Germline-derived CDR1 and CDR2 are SGHAT and FQNNGV. V dropped 4 bases and J dropped 9 bases, with 18 bases sitting between them. The CDR3 region is CASSSASTGVAQYF. DNA of the CDR3: TGTGCCAGCAGCTCCGCATCTACGGGGGTGGCCCAGTACTTC.

This clone has a single count. The chain's CDR3 is CASSLVGTGLYEQYF. The DNA of the CDR3 is TGTGCCAGCAGCTTAGTAGGGACAGGCTTATACGAGCAGTACTTC. This chain links TRBV7-9 with TRBJ2-7; 8 nucleotides line up with TRBD1. The germline CDR1 and CDR2 sequences are SEHNR and FQNEAQ (reference sequence). The CDR3 loop spans 15 amino acids. With 1 base clipped from V and 4 bases from J, the junction kept 6 bases outside the gene matches.

The chain recombines TRBV6-1 with TRBJ1-3; D ambiguous. The CDR3 has 13 residues. Looked up from germline, CDR1 is MNHNS and CDR2 is SASEGT. The V end lost 7 bases, the J end lost 8 bases, and 15 bases lay between the germline ends. DNA for the CDR3: TGTGCCAGCATCCGGACCCCGCGGGACACCATATATTTT. As protein: CASIRTPRDTIYF.

The table lists this clone with a count of one. This rearrangement joins TRBV28 to TRBJ2-6; 8 nucleotides match TRBD1. The CDR3 runs 15 residues. V was pared by 3 bases and J by 4 bases, with 2 bases of the junction left unmatched. The V gene's germline CDR1 is MDHEN and CDR2 SYDVKM. The CDR3 reads CASSFQGAGANVLTF. The DNA for the CDR3 is TGTGCCAGCAGTTTTCAGGGGGCCGGGGCCAACGTCCTGACTTTC.

In this sample, this clone turned up once. The CDR3 spells CAVRGGHEQYF. CDR3 nucleotides: TGTGCCGTAAGGGGGGGCCACGAGCAGTACTTC. The genes are TRBV12-5 and TRBJ2-7; maybe TRBD2 (7 bases). Germline values: CDR1 LGHNT, CDR2 FRNRAP. This CDR3 region has 11 residues.

This clone was counted once. The V call is TRBV25-1, the J call TRBJ2-7; D possibly corresponds to TRBD2 (5 bases). Trimming pared 5 bases from V and 2 bases from J, leaving 10 bases between. CDR3 length: 13 amino acids. CDR1 and CDR2 from the germline V gene are MGHDK and SYGVNS. Written as DNA, the CDR3 is TGTGCCAGCAGTAGGCGGGCCACCTACGAGCAGTACTTC. Its protein is CASSRRATYEQYF.

This chain joins TRBV10-3 and TRBJ1-1, with TRBD1 identical over 7 bases. Germline loops: CDR1 ENHRY, CDR2 SYGVKD. The CDR3 has 13 residues. V lost 3 bases, J lost 11 bases, and 9 bases stayed unmatched. CDR3 sequence reads: CAISERTGGSAFF. The CDR3 DNA reads as TGTGCCATCAGTGAAAGGACAGGAGGCTCGGCTTTCTTT.

A few counts support this clone. The chain uses TRBV4-3 and TRBJ2-7; possibly TRBD2 for D (6 bases). CDR1 and CDR2 (germline): LGHNA, YSLEER. The CDR3 is 14 residues long. Trimming took 0 bases from V and 7 from J, leaving 13 bases between them. The CDR3 loop is CASSQDWRGGEQYF. As DNA, the CDR3 is TGCGCCAGCAGCCAAGATTGGAGGGGCGGGGAGCAGTACTTC.

In its sample, this clone was seen once. This CDR3 is also generated by other DNA sequences in the sample. The V and J genes are TRBV5-1 and TRBJ1-5, with D unclear. The CDR3 consists of 13 residues. V was shortened by 0 bases and J by 4 bases, with 5 bases between the two germline ends. Germline loops: CDR1 SGHRS, CDR2 YFSETQ. As DNA, the CDR3 is TGCGCCAGCAGCTTGGATCGGAATCAGCCCCAGCATTTT. Protein product: CASSLDRNQPQHF. Full variable domain (remainder filled in from reference TRBV5-1 and TRBJ1-5): KAGVTQTPRYLIKTRGQQVTLSCSPISGHRSVSWYQQTPGQGLQFLFEYFSETQRNKGNFPGRFSGRQFSNSRSEMNVSTLELGDSALYLCASSLDRNQPQHFGDGTRLSIL.

This rearrangement joins TRBV6-5 to TRBJ2-7; 7 positions agree with TRBD1. The germline V gene has CDR1 MNHEY and CDR2 SVGAGI. The CDR3 sequence is 12 residues long. With V trimmed by 6 bases and J by 5 bases, 4 bases remained unmatched. The CDR3 sequence is CASSDRVHEQYF. As DNA, the CDR3 is TGTGCCAGCAGCGACAGGGTTCACGAGCAGTACTTC.

V is TRBV7-9 and J is TRBJ1-1; weak D call: TRBD1 (5 bases). The CDR3 length is 15 residues. V gave up 5 bases and J gave up 0 bases, with 13 bases separating them. Per germline, CDR1 SEHNR and CDR2 FQNEAQ (reference sequence). CDR3 nucleotide sequence: TGTGCCAGCAGCCTAACAGGAGATATGAACACTGAAGCTTTCTTT. This sequence encodes CASSLTGDMNTEAFF.

V usage is TRBV2 and J usage is TRBJ2-5; TRBD1 aligns across 8 bases. The trim removed 10 bases at V and 3 bases at J, leaving 4 bases unmatched. CDR1 and CDR2 (germline): SNHLY, FYNNEI. The CDR3 is 12 amino acids. The CDR3 DNA sequence: TGTGCCACCAACAGGGGGGAAGAGACCCAGTACTTC. Translated, it gives CATNRGEETQYF.

This clone was seen only a few times. CDR3 residues: CASRRQGIRDTQYF. CDR3 in DNA: TGTGCCAGCAGGCGACAGGGGATACGGGATACGCAGTATTTT. The chain carries TRBV28 and TRBJ2-3, with 8 nucleotides matching TRBD1. This CDR3 comprises 14 residues. J was trimmed by 6 bases and V by 6 bases; bases with no gene match: 8. Germline lookup yields CDR1 MDHEN and CDR2 SYDVKM.

This clone appeared a few times. CDR3 sequence reads: CASSQDRDQPQHF. CDR3 in DNA: TGTGCCAGCAGCCAAGATCGGGATCAGCCCCAGCATTTT. The chain carries TRBV4-2 and TRBJ1-5, with D uncertain. This CDR3 comprises 13 residues. Trimming took 0 bases from V and 5 from J, leaving 5 bases between them. Germline CDR1 reads LGHNA; CDR2 reads YNFKEQ.

This clone was observed a few times. The chain joins TRBV13 to TRBJ2-6; the D gene is possibly TRBD1 (5 bases). The germline gives CDR1 PRHDT, CDR2 FYEKMQ (reference sequence). V was cut by 5 bases and J by 0 bases, with 11 bases left in between. CDR3 length: 16 amino acids. The CDR3 reads CASSPDSISGANVLTF. The DNA for the CDR3 is TGTGCCAGCAGCCCCGACAGCATCTCTGGGGCCAACGTCCTGACTTTC.

This clone was detected a few times. The chain has TRBV7-3 and TRBJ2-6; no firm D call. CDR3 length equals 15 residues. Trimming removed 1 base from V and 0 bases from J, with 4 bases in between. Germline CDR1 and CDR2: SGHTA and FQGTGA. Written as DNA, the CDR3 is TGTGCCAGCAGCTTAAGTAGCTCTGGGGCCAACGTCCTGACTTTC. Its protein product is CASSLSSSGANVLTF. The full variable domain, rest sourced from reference TRBV7-3 and TRBJ2-6, is GAGVSQTPSNKVTEKGKYVELRCDPISGHTALYWYRQSLGQGPEFLIYFQGTGAADDSGLPNDRFFAVRPEGSVSTLKIQRTERGDSAVYLCASSLSSSGANVLTFGAGSRLTVL.